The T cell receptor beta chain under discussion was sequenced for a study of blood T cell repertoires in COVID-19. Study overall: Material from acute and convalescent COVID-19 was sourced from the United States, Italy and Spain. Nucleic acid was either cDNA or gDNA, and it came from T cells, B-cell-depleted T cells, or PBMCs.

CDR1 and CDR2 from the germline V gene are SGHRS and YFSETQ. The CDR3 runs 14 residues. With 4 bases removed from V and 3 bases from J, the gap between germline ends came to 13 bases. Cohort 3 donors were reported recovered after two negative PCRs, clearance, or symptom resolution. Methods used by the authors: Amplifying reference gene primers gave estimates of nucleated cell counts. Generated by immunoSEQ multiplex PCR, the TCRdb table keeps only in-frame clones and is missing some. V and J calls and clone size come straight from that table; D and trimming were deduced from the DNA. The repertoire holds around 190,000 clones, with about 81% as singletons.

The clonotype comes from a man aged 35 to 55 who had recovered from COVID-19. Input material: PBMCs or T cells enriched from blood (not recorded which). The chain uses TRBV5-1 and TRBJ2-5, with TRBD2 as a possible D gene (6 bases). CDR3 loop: CASSRDLDKETQYF. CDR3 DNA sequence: TGCGCCAGCAGCCGGGACTTAGATAAAGAGACCCAGTACTTC.